These T cell receptor beta chains were read from a single sample in a study of human T cells and chemical hapten exposure. A single record per CDR3 protein comes from TCRdb applying MiXCR to the RACE reads. The data hold some 49,000 distinct CDR3 sequences, with about 9% observed a single time. Source: whole blood, taken in connection with sensitization to the hapten diphenylcyclopropenone (DPC). The receptors stem from a woman in her 50s with alopecia areata. Some clones in this sample may be carry-over from other donors' samples. CDR3s include the opening cysteine and the closing phenylalanine or tryptophan. Each record gives: V gene, J gene, CDR3 protein.

v_call: TRBV12-3/TRBV12-4; j_call: TRBJ1-1; cdr3_aa: CASSATTGGNTEAFF
v_call: TRBV30; j_call: TRBJ2-5; cdr3_aa: CAWSASPETQYF
v_call: TRBV7-7; j_call: TRBJ2-3; cdr3_aa: CASSARDSSTDTQYF
v_call: TRBV12-3/TRBV12-4; j_call: TRBJ2-1; cdr3_aa: CASSLQGFPDNEQFF
v_call: TRBV20-1; j_call: TRBJ2-3; cdr3_aa: CSAGGLTSGSRTDTQYF
v_call: TRBV28; j_call: TRBJ1-2; cdr3_aa: CASSPDVNYGYTF
v_call: TRBV2; j_call: TRBJ2-1; cdr3_aa: CASSLDRGWDEQFF
v_call: TRBV5-1; j_call: TRBJ2-3; cdr3_aa: CASSLSRTNTDTQYF
v_call: TRBV2; j_call: TRBJ1-4; cdr3_aa: CASQGTGNEKLFF
v_call: TRBV28; j_call: TRBJ2-3; cdr3_aa: CASSSPGAGEVDTQYF
v_call: TRBV29-1; j_call: TRBJ1-3; cdr3_aa: CSVLGTAYSGNTIYF
v_call: TRBV14; j_call: TRBJ2-6; cdr3_aa: CASSLGSGANVLTF
v_call: TRBV5-4; j_call: TRBJ2-7; cdr3_aa: CASRMGAGDRSYEQYF
v_call: TRBV28; j_call: TRBJ1-6; cdr3_aa: CASSLTGSSYNSPLHF
v_call: TRBV9; j_call: TRBJ2-5; cdr3_aa: CASSGAPSGSETQYF
v_call: TRBV6-6; j_call: TRBJ1-1; cdr3_aa: CASSEPGQGLTEAFF
v_call: TRBV29-1; j_call: TRBJ2-3; cdr3_aa: CSVDIARGGDTQYF
v_call: TRBV7-9; j_call: TRBJ1-5; cdr3_aa: CASSFGSNQPQHF
v_call: TRBV5-5; j_call: TRBJ2-3; cdr3_aa: CASSPGPQGQDTQYF
v_call: TRBV20-1; j_call: TRBJ2-2; cdr3_aa: CSARGWGTGDTGELFF
v_call: TRBV11-2; j_call: TRBJ1-2; cdr3_aa: CASSLGAGVGYTF
v_call: TRBV6-5; j_call: TRBJ2-7; cdr3_aa: CASSKKQGPYEQYF
v_call: TRBV4-3; j_call: TRBJ1-2; cdr3_aa: CASSGTGPGYTF
v_call: TRBV4-1; j_call: TRBJ2-7; cdr3_aa: CASSQEPDRSHEQYF
v_call: TRBV7-2; j_call: TRBJ2-3; cdr3_aa: CASSLYTTGTDTQYF
v_call: TRBV28; j_call: TRBJ1-1; cdr3_aa: CASSGPGPNTEAFF
v_call: TRBV19; j_call: TRBJ2-1; cdr3_aa: CASSIDRQSYNEQFF
v_call: TRBV7-2; j_call: TRBJ2-5; cdr3_aa: CASSHELLASGREETQYF
v_call: TRBV29-1; j_call: TRBJ1-1; cdr3_aa: CSCGEWDTEAFF
v_call: TRBV5-1; j_call: TRBJ2-3; cdr3_aa: CASSETAGGLGRDTQYF
v_call: TRBV20-1; j_call: TRBJ2-7; cdr3_aa: CSARDDRVSSYEQYF
v_call: TRBV7-9; j_call: TRBJ2-6; cdr3_aa: CASSLRLGSGANVLTF
v_call: TRBV5-1; j_call: TRBJ2-3; cdr3_aa: CASSLAGVGLAKRDTQYF
v_call: TRBV20-1; j_call: TRBJ1-2; cdr3_aa: CSARDSSFYGYTF
v_call: TRBV2; j_call: TRBJ2-3; cdr3_aa: CASSRGQGRRTDTQYF
v_call: TRBV29-1; j_call: TRBJ2-1; cdr3_aa: CSVGDRGFHEQFF
v_call: TRBV6-2/TRBV6-3; j_call: TRBJ2-1; cdr3_aa: CASRREPSYNEQFF
v_call: TRBV5-1; j_call: TRBJ1-2; cdr3_aa: CASSLDGQGDWDYGYTF
v_call: TRBV11-2; j_call: TRBJ2-5; cdr3_aa: CASSPGAIETQYF
v_call: TRBV29-1; j_call: TRBJ2-2; cdr3_aa: CSVGNRGTGELFF
v_call: TRBV28; j_call: TRBJ1-6; cdr3_aa: CASRRTGTNSSPLHF
v_call: TRBV29-1; j_call: TRBJ2-3; cdr3_aa: CSVTVGSTDTQYF
v_call: TRBV29-1; j_call: TRBJ2-2; cdr3_aa: CSANDRGGNGELFF
v_call: TRBV18; j_call: TRBJ1-5; cdr3_aa: CASSIEGYAQPQHF
v_call: TRBV28; j_call: TRBJ1-5; cdr3_aa: CASSIGGGGQPQHF
v_call: TRBV27; j_call: TRBJ1-4; cdr3_aa: CASRTGSEKLFF
v_call: TRBV19; j_call: TRBJ2-7; cdr3_aa: CASSPDLTTYEQYF
v_call: TRBV27; j_call: TRBJ1-1; cdr3_aa: CASSSGGLTEAFF
v_call: TRBV30; j_call: TRBJ2-2; cdr3_aa: CAVGDANTGELFF
v_call: TRBV30; j_call: TRBJ1-1; cdr3_aa: CAWKKGTQNTEAFF
v_call: TRBV25-1; j_call: TRBJ2-5; cdr3_aa: CASSENDGQETQYF
v_call: TRBV7-9; j_call: TRBJ2-7; cdr3_aa: CASSLGATWTGNYEQYF
v_call: TRBV4-3; j_call: TRBJ2-1; cdr3_aa: CASSQGHLLAGGQEQFF
v_call: TRBV2; j_call: TRBJ1-1; cdr3_aa: CASSEQGYAFF